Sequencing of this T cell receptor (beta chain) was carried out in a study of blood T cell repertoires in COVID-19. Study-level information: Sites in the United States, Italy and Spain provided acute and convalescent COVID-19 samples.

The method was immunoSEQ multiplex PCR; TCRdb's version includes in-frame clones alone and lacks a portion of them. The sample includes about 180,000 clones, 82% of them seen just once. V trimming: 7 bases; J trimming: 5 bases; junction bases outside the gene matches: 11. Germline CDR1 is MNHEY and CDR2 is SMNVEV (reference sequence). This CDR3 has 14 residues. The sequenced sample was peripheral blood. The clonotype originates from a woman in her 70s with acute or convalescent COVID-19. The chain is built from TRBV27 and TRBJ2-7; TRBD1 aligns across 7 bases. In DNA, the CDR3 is TGTGCCAGCAAGAAGCAGGGACAGTCAGACGAGCAGTACTTC. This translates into CASKKQGQSDEQYF.